This T cell receptor (beta chain) was sequenced during a study of neoadjuvant nivolumab and ipilimumab in lung cancer (dated by TCRdb to 2019 to 2021). At the level of the whole study: Intravenous nivolumab was dosed at 3 mg/kg on days 1, 15 and 29, and in the combination arm ipilimumab 1 mg/kg was added on day 1 only. Matched pretherapy and resected tumor pairs were analyzed from seven patients, of whom four had been treated with nivolumab and three with nivolumab plus ipilimumab. TCR repertoires in pretherapy (baseline) peripheral blood were compared with TCR repertoires in tumors resected at surgery after neoadjuvant immune checkpoint blockade. In the trial, nearly 45 patients with operable NSCLC were treated, of whom 23 were randomized to nivolumab monotherapy and about 20 to nivolumab plus ipilimumab. The primary endpoint of the trial was the rate of major pathologic response (MPR) in the intention-to-treat population of each study arm.

Looking up the germline V gene yields CDR1 MDHEN and CDR2 SYDVKM. The CDR3, from cysteine to phenylalanine, totals 16 residues. Only the CDR3 DNA stays, 48 bases, in frame from base 1. Trimming takes 5 bases off V and 5 bases off J; junction bases not matched to a gene: 11. The full study reports these points: TCR sequencing was performed in a small number of samples. Richness in tumors resected after neoadjuvant therapy showed a positive correlation with pretherapy blood TCR richness (Spearman R ~ 0.82). Greater TCR richness and clonality were observed in resected tumors than in tumor-adjacent uninvolved lung, and increases were observed in more dual-therapy-treated tumors. From pretherapy to surgery, increases in tumor T-cell richness and clonality were observed in three of three dual-therapy tumors but in only two of four nivolumab-treated tumors. No significant correlation was found between TCR clonality and pathologic tumor regression, and only one major-pathologic-response sample was available for the clonality analysis.

This clone was observed a handful of times. What antigen it recognizes has not been identified. No base-level quality is on record; no much larger clone is a single base apart. Per the publication, the time point label means: at surgical resection after neoadjuvant nivolumab +/- ipilimumab. The samples were taken from NEOSTAR, a phase 2 randomized trial in operable NSCLC that tested neoadjuvant nivolumab or nivolumab plus ipilimumab, followed by surgery. The library was built by means of the immunoSEQ multiplex PCR assay. As for the authors' bioinformatics: Richness and clonality were used to summarize the repertoires, and clones that significantly expanded or contracted between pre- and post-therapy samples were identified. TCRdb provides this immuneACCESS table in a form limited to in-frame rearrangements. Some clones are lacking; in checked studies, under half of them reflect an unresolved V gene, and why the rest are absent is not known. The DNA gave D and trimming, while V, J and clone size come from that table. Counted in this sample were thousands of clones; around three fifths of them appeared once. Together, the top ten hold roughly 15% of the sample.

The chain uses TRBV28 and TRBJ1-5, and TRBD1 matches 8 of the central bases. Sequencing used tumor tissue, obtained after neoadjuvant nivolumab, alone or with ipilimumab, at or shortly before surgery. This sequence originates from an adult with non-small cell lung cancer. The nucleotide sequence is given as TGTGCCAGCAGTCCTCAAGGCGGGACAGGTCATCAGCCCCAGCATTTT. Translation gives CASSPQGGTGHQPQHF.